These 10 T cell receptor beta chains came from one sample sequenced in a study of post-analysis software for immune sequencing data. Findings and caveats of the study: The study found TRBV5-6, TRBV5-1 and TRBV20-1 among a few TRBV segments more frequent in patients than controls.

No cognate antigen is known for these TCRs. Researchers reported that TCR beta cDNA libraries carried unique molecular identifiers. TCRdb re-derived calls from the PCR reads in MiXCR, one entry per CDR3 protein. This sample carries roughly 870,000 distinct CDR3 sequences, approximately 50% of them seen once, and the ten largest clones take 4.6%. The material sequenced was blood. These TCRs come from a girl aged 10 to 17 with multiple sclerosis.

This sequence joins TRBV29-1 and TRBJ2-1; 10 bases match TRBD2. J was trimmed by 6 bases and V by 4 bases; bases with no gene match: 6. CDR3 length: 14 amino acids. Germline V gene data show CDR1 as SQVTM and CDR2 as ANQGSEA. DNA for the CDR3: TGCAGCGTTGCCCTCGGGACTAGCGTCAATGAGCAGTTCTTC. Translation: CSVALGTSVNEQFF.

This clonotype was counted between two and nine times. The rearrangement links TRBV5-1 to TRBJ2-1, with 8 bases aligning to TRBD2. CDR1 and CDR2 from the germline V gene are SGHRS and YFSETQ. V gave up 4 bases and J gave up 0 bases; unmatched junction bases: 9. The CDR3 is made up of 17 amino acids. CDR3 sequence: CASSRTPGTSSYNEQFF. CDR3 bases: TGCGCCAGCAGCAGAACCCCCGGGACTAGCTCCTACAATGAGCAGTTCTTC.

This clonotype was detected a few times. This chain joins TRBV29-1 and TRBJ1-2; D gene uncertain. The CDR3 has 12 residues. Trimming left V 4 bases short and J 4 bases short, with 10 bases between. Germline V gives CDR1 SQVTM, CDR2 ANQGSEA. The CDR3 region is CSVAGGTYGYTF. CDR3 DNA sequence: TGCAGCGTTGCCGGTGGTACCTATGGCTACACCTTC.

The chain combines TRBV14 with TRBJ1-2; D gene unclear. CDR1 and CDR2 (germline): SGHDN, FVKESK. Trimming left V 0 bases short and J 2 bases short, with 7 bases between. The CDR3 length is 14 residues. This CDR3 reads CASSQEDRNYGYTF. In DNA, the CDR3 is TGTGCCAGCAGCCAAGAAGATAGGAACTATGGCTACACCTTC.

The rearrangement uses TRBV12-3 or TRBV12-4 and TRBJ1-4; D might be TRBD1 (5 bases). The CDR3 extends over 16 amino acids. Trimming took off 5 bases at V and 2 bases at J, with 15 bases between the two ends. In nucleotides, the CDR3 is TGTGCCAGCAGTGACCCGCGGGGGGTGACTAATGAAAAACTGTTTTTT. Its translation is CASSDPRGVTNEKLFF.

This clonotype was detected only a few times. CDR3 DNA sequence: TGTGCCAGCAGGCGGACAGGACCGCTAGCGGGGGCCTACAATGAGCAGTTCTTC. It translates to CASRRTGPLAGAYNEQFF. The V call is TRBV6-1, the J call TRBJ2-1; 10 bases agree with TRBD2. The CDR3 loop spans 18 amino acids. With 6 bases clipped from V and 2 bases from J, the junction kept 13 bases outside the gene matches. Germline V gene data show CDR1 as MNHNS and CDR2 as SASEGT.

This clonotype was picked up a small number of times. Here the CDR3 DNA reads TGCGCCAGCAGCCACCGGGGGAGTCCTGAGATCAATGAGCAGTTCTTC. The encoded protein is CASSHRGSPEINEQFF. The genes are TRBV4-1 and TRBJ2-1; tentatively, D is TRBD2 (6 bases). This CDR3 is 16 amino acids long. Looked up from germline, CDR1 is MGHRA and CDR2 is YSYEKL. The germline V and J ends were trimmed by 3 bases and 6 bases, with 18 bases remaining between them.

CDR3 nucleotide sequence: TGTGCCAGCAGCTTCCGAACCGGGACCTTTCTACGCTCTGGGGCCAACGTCCTGACTTTC. Its translation is CASSFRTGTFLRSGANVLTF. The rearrangement joins TRBV14 to TRBJ2-6; D possibly matches TRBD1 or TRBD2 (5 bases each). The CDR3 spans 20 residues. Trimming removed 5 bases from V and 0 bases from J, with 23 bases in between. From germline, CDR1 is SGHDN and CDR2 FVKESK.

This clonotype has a single count. J is TRBJ1-2 and V is TRBV20-1; D is possibly TRBD1 (5 bases). The CDR3 contains 15 residues. Germline CDR1 DFQATT, CDR2 SNEGSKA (reference sequence). The V and J ends lost 1 base and 4 bases respectively, with 16 bases between them. This chain's CDR3 is CSARAKRGIAYGYTF. In DNA, the CDR3 is TGCAGTGCTAGAGCAAAAAGGGGCATAGCCTATGGCTACACCTTC.

The chain recombines TRBV6-5 with TRBJ2-7; no definite D call. Germline values: CDR1 MNHEY, CDR2 SVGAGI. There are 15 residues in the CDR3. V lost 5 bases and J 2 bases, leaving 16 bases between the germline ends. CDR3 loop: CASSRYSMNAYEQYF. CDR3 bases: TGTGCCAGCAGTCGTTACAGTATGAACGCCTACGAGCAGTACTTC.